This TCR beta chain is from a study of early T cells in non-severe SARS-CoV-2 infection. Across the whole study: Whole-blood bulk RNA, unsorted, was sequenced, and chains were unpaired.

Individual cDNA molecules were tagged with unique molecular identifiers, the study reported. TCRdb fed the 5' RACE reads into MiXCR, producing one record per CDR3 protein. The sample has around 70,000 distinct CDR3 sequences, less than 15% seen once. This clonotype has a handful of counts. Its matching antigen is unknown. Study-wide points: Private and CD4 specificities were missed by VDJdb matching, skewed to anti-spike CD8.

The CDR3 consists of 15 residues. The V and J ends lost 5 bases and 5 bases, in that order; junction bases with no gene match: 6. Germline-derived CDR1 and CDR2 are SGHTA and FQGTGA. This sequence was found in an adult who was a healthcare worker with PCR-confirmed SARS-CoV-2 infection or an uninfected control (not recorded which). Sequences were obtained from whole blood. This chain links TRBV7-3 with TRBJ2-7; 13 bases map to TRBD2. CDR3 amino acids: CASSRLAGGTNEQYF. The CDR3 nucleotides are TGTGCCAGCAGCCGACTAGCGGGGGGCACTAACGAGCAGTACTTC.